This T cell receptor beta chain appears in the sequencing data of a study of blood T cell repertoires in COVID-19 (TCRdb year 2020). Regarding the study in general: Collaborator samples came from the United States, Italy and Spain and covered acute and convalescent phases of COVID-19. The material from the prospective study consisted of cDNA or gDNA derived from T cells, B-cell-depleted T cells, or PBMCs. Deeply sampled blood TCRbeta repertoires from subjects exposed to, actively infected with, or recovered from COVID-19 were included in the dataset. A freely available public database, intended as a resource for researchers studying the immune response to SARS-CoV-2, is where the repertoires were released. Samples came from the ongoing ImmuneRACE study (first 160 participants) plus 1,254 subjects from 6 global collaborators. A de-identified subject ID, COVID-19 status, age in years and sex were almost always included in the sample metadata. Where available, HLA class I and class II types were obtained from metadata supplied by the sample provider rather than from assay-based typing. Overall study outcomes, separate from this receptor: Clinical and demographic metadata were provided uncurated, with the amount varying by source and participant.

Notes on this clone: Its target antigen remains unknown. No much larger clone is present one base from it, and per-base qualities are unavailable.

CDR3 length: 14 amino acids, cysteine to phenylalanine. The CDR3 DNA has 42 bases and is translated from base 1. The trim is 6 bases for V and 2 bases for J, with a gap of 13 bases between the germline ends. The germline V gene specifies MNHNS as CDR1 and SASEGT as CDR2. TCRbeta CDR3 regions were amplified from genomic DNA using the immunoSEQ Assay, a bias-controlled multiplex PCR. For the original study's pipeline: The number of nucleated cells in each sample was estimated by amplification of reference gene primers within the assay. To quantify the absolute abundance of each unique TCRbeta CDR3 rearrangement, sequence reads were collapsed and filtered. Productive Simpson clonality was computed per sample as the square root of Simpson's diversity index over productive rearrangements. TCRdb retrieved this table from immuneACCESS and kept in-frame rearrangements only. Not all clones are present; in checked studies, unresolved V genes account for under half, and no reason is known for the remainder. Clone size and the V and J calls come from that table; the DNA yielded D and trimming. This sample holds around 220,000 clones; under 85% were observed only once. Roughly 7.8% of the sample is in the top ten clones.

One collaborating source in Seattle enrolled patients while the patients were actively infected and followed the patients over time throughout the course of disease. Each collaborating institution followed its own protocols to collect whole blood in K2EDTA tubes. Collaborator samples were shipped for TCRbeta analysis as frozen whole blood, isolated PBMCs, or DNA extracted from either sample type. The chain links TRBV6-1 with TRBJ1-2; the D gene is possibly TRBD1, with 5 bases matching. The clonotype originates from an elderly woman with COVID-19, enrolled during active disease. Sequencing was done on a sample of peripheral blood. The CDR3 amino acid sequence is: CASSVGAQNYGYTF. The nucleotide sequence reads TGTGCCAGCAGCGTAGGGGCACAAAACTATGGCTACACCTTC.